The sequence of this T cell receptor beta chain was determined in a study of beta chain features in type 1 diabetes. As for the study in general: Sorted cells, about 99 million in number, were examined across all samples.

The entirety of the isolated RNA underwent reverse transcription, so expressed TCRB transcripts were sequenced. Clones were read by immunoSEQ multiplex PCR, and TCRdb kept only the in-frame ones, dropping some. The sample includes 250,000 to 300,000 clones, approximately 8% of them seen just once. Findings and caveats of the study: Sampled from patients, naive, central memory and Treg TCRB repertoires appeared more similar than those sampled from healthy donors.

CDR1 is SEHNR, CDR2 FQNEAQ, per germline (reference sequence). The length of the CDR3 is 16 residues. V was clipped by 5 bases and J by 0 bases, with 14 bases between them. In this sample, this clone turned up a few times. Its target is not known. Cell sorting via CD45RO/CCR7/CD25/CD127/CD95/CD27 was performed to obtain CD4+ naive, central memory, regulatory and stem cell-like memory cells. The chain couples TRBV7-9 to TRBJ2-1; TRBD1 might be the D (6 bases). The source is a woman aged 18-29 years in good health. Sequenced material: central memory CD4+ T cells from blood. The CDR3 region is CASSKDRGVSYNEQFF. CDR3 sequence (DNA): TGTGCCAGCAGCAAGGACAGAGGGGTCTCCTACAATGAGCAGTTCTTC.